Listed below are T cell receptor beta chains from one sample, sequenced in a study of T cell changes during pregnancy in multiple sclerosis. Sequencing was performed with immunoSEQ multiplex PCR; in TCRdb, only in-frame clones are kept and a portion is missing. The data contain roughly 18,000 clones, approximately 87% of them singletons. The sample consisted of CD8+ T cells from peripheral blood mononuclear cells, taken after pregnancy. These receptors were taken from a female donor with multiple sclerosis, enrolled in a pregnancy study. The CDR3 runs from the conserved cysteine through the conserved F or W. D genes are given only for firm matches. Expanded clones are given a class, and other clones once, few, many or no size at all.

cdr3_nt: TGTGCCAGCAGCTTCCCTGAAGAGACCCAGTACTTC
cdr3_aa: CASSFPEETQYF
d_call: .
v_call: TRBV11-3
j_call: TRBJ2-5
clone_size: .

cdr3_nt: TGTGCCAGCAGCTTCCGGGGGAACTCCTACGAGCAGTACTTC
cdr3_aa: CASSFRGNSYEQYF
d_call: .
v_call: TRBV13
j_call: TRBJ2-7
clone_size: .

cdr3_nt: TGTGCCAGCAGCCCGGGACTAGCGGGGTACAATGAGCAGTTCTTC
cdr3_aa: CASSPGLAGYNEQFF
d_call: TRBD2
v_call: TRBV7-8
j_call: TRBJ2-1
clone_size: .

cdr3_nt: TGCAGCACCCGGGAACGGGATACGCAGTATTTT
cdr3_aa: CSTRERDTQYF
d_call: .
v_call: TRBV20-1
j_call: TRBJ2-3
clone_size: .

cdr3_nt: TGTGCCAGCAGCGGGGGACAGGGAGGGCGAGAGACCCAGTACTTC
cdr3_aa: CASSGGQGGRETQYF
d_call: TRBD1
v_call: TRBV9
j_call: TRBJ2-5
clone_size: .

cdr3_nt: TGTGCCAGCCGCCGAGAGTACCAAGAGACCCAGTACTTC
cdr3_aa: CASRREYQETQYF
d_call: .
v_call: TRBV6-5
j_call: TRBJ2-5
clone_size: .

cdr3_nt: TGTGCCAGCAGGGGCGCCCTCTCCTACGAGCAGTACTTC
cdr3_aa: CASRGALSYEQYF
d_call: .
v_call: TRBV2
j_call: TRBJ2-7
clone_size: .

cdr3_nt: TGTGCCAGCAGCTTAGCTCCCCGGGACTCCTACAATGAGCAGTTCTTC
cdr3_aa: CASSLAPRDSYNEQFF
d_call: .
v_call: TRBV7-8
j_call: TRBJ2-1
clone_size: few

cdr3_nt: TGTGCCAGCAGCCGGGACAGCTTTAGCAATCAGCCCCAGCATTTT
cdr3_aa: CASSRDSFSNQPQHF
d_call: TRBD1
v_call: TRBV6-5
j_call: TRBJ1-5
clone_size: .

cdr3_nt: TGTGCCAGCAGCACGAGTGGGGCCCCTTACGAGCAGTACTTC
cdr3_aa: CASSTSGAPYEQYF
d_call: .
v_call: TRBV9
j_call: TRBJ2-7
clone_size: .

cdr3_nt: TGCAGCGTTGAAGCATGGGCCTCTGGGGCCAACGTCCTGACTTTC
cdr3_aa: CSVEAWASGANVLTF
d_call: .
v_call: TRBV29-1
j_call: TRBJ2-6
clone_size: .

cdr3_nt: TGTGCCAGCAGCGTTGCAGGGAGCACAGATACGCAGTATTTT
cdr3_aa: CASSVAGSTDTQYF
d_call: .
v_call: TRBV9
j_call: TRBJ2-3
clone_size: .

cdr3_nt: TGTGCCAGCAACTCCGACGGGAGCTACTCACCCCTCCACTTT
cdr3_aa: CASNSDGSYSPLHF
d_call: .
v_call: TRBV2
j_call: TRBJ1-6
clone_size: .

cdr3_nt: TGTGCCAGCAGTGATCCGGGACAGGAAAATCAGCCCCAGCATTTT
cdr3_aa: CASSDPGQENQPQHF
d_call: TRBD1
v_call: TRBV28
j_call: TRBJ1-5
clone_size: .

cdr3_nt: TGTGCCAGCACTCCCGGGGAGGGCCCGCCGCCTGAAGGCTACACCTTC
cdr3_aa: CASTPGEGPPPEGYTF
d_call: .
v_call: TRBV28
j_call: TRBJ1-2
clone_size: .

cdr3_nt: TGTGCCAGCAGCCTCAGGGGGTTCGAGCAGTACTTC
cdr3_aa: CASSLRGFEQYF
d_call: TRBD1
v_call: TRBV11-1
j_call: TRBJ2-7
clone_size: once

cdr3_nt: TGCAGCGTTGACCCCCTAGCGGGAGATATTGGGGATGAGCAGTTCTTC
cdr3_aa: CSVDPLAGDIGDEQFF
d_call: TRBD2
v_call: TRBV29-1
j_call: TRBJ2-1
clone_size: .

cdr3_nt: TGTGCCAGCAGTCCACTATACGAGCAGTACTTC
cdr3_aa: CASSPLYEQYF
d_call: .
v_call: TRBV2
j_call: TRBJ2-7
clone_size: .

cdr3_nt: TGTGCCAGCAGTTTATTGGGGACTAGCAATGAGCAGTTCTTC
cdr3_aa: CASSLLGTSNEQFF
d_call: TRBD2
v_call: TRBV28
j_call: TRBJ2-1
clone_size: .

cdr3_nt: TGTGCCAGCAGCCAAGATCGGGGGACAGGGCCGTCACCCCTCCACTTT
cdr3_aa: CASSQDRGTGPSPLHF
d_call: TRBD1
v_call: TRBV4-2
j_call: TRBJ1-6
clone_size: .

cdr3_nt: TGTGCCACTCGGGGGCCCCAGCATTTT
cdr3_aa: CATRGPQHF
d_call: .
v_call: TRBV6-4
j_call: TRBJ1-5
clone_size: .

cdr3_nt: TGTGCCAGCAGTGGACCTAGCGGCGAGCAGTACTTC
cdr3_aa: CASSGPSGEQYF
d_call: TRBD2
v_call: TRBV27
j_call: TRBJ2-7
clone_size: .

cdr3_nt: TGTGCCAGCAGCTTCGGGGGGGCCCCTGAAGCTTTCTTT
cdr3_aa: CASSFGGAPEAFF
d_call: .
v_call: TRBV11-2
j_call: TRBJ1-1
clone_size: .

cdr3_nt: TGTGCCAGCAGTGACCTCGGCCAAGAGACCCAGTACTTC
cdr3_aa: CASSDLGQETQYF
d_call: .
v_call: TRBV2
j_call: TRBJ2-5
clone_size: .

cdr3_nt: TGTGCCAGCAGTTTATTAGGAGCGTACAATGAGCAGTTCTTC
cdr3_aa: CASSLLGAYNEQFF
d_call: .
v_call: TRBV27
j_call: TRBJ2-1
clone_size: .

cdr3_nt: TGTGCCAGCAGCCAAAAGACATTCTCCTACGAGCAGTACTTC
cdr3_aa: CASSQKTFSYEQYF
d_call: .
v_call: TRBV11-3
j_call: TRBJ2-7
clone_size: once

cdr3_nt: TGTGCCAGCAGTTACGGGGCGGGGGAGAACACAGATACGCAGTATTTT
cdr3_aa: CASSYGAGENTDTQYF
d_call: TRBD2
v_call: TRBV6-4
j_call: TRBJ2-3
clone_size: .

cdr3_nt: TGTGCCAGCAGCCCCTACACTAGGATGAGCACAGATACGCAGTATTTT
cdr3_aa: CASSPYTRMSTDTQYF
d_call: .
v_call: TRBV4-2
j_call: TRBJ2-3
clone_size: .

cdr3_nt: TGTGCCAGCAGCCAGAGTGAATCGCGGGACTCCTACGAGCAGTACTTC
cdr3_aa: CASSQSESRDSYEQYF
d_call: .
v_call: TRBV7-9
j_call: TRBJ2-7
clone_size: .

cdr3_nt: TGTGCCAGCAGCTTAGCTCCAAGGGGGTCCTACGAGCAGTACTTC
cdr3_aa: CASSLAPRGSYEQYF
d_call: .
v_call: TRBV11-2
j_call: TRBJ2-7
clone_size: .

cdr3_nt: TGTGCCAGCAGCGGGACTACCCTGGAGACCCAGTACTTC
cdr3_aa: CASSGTTLETQYF
d_call: .
v_call: TRBV9
j_call: TRBJ2-5
clone_size: .

cdr3_nt: TGTGCCAGCAGCCCTGGCGGCGGGACGGAGACCCAGTACTTC
cdr3_aa: CASSPGGGTETQYF
d_call: .
v_call: TRBV6-4
j_call: TRBJ2-5
clone_size: .

cdr3_nt: TGTGCCAGCAGCACCAATGACAGGGTTGAGTTCTTC
cdr3_aa: CASSTNDRVEFF
d_call: TRBD1
v_call: TRBV5-6
j_call: TRBJ2-1
clone_size: .

cdr3_nt: TGCGCCAGCAGCCAAGATAACAGGGCCTCCTACGAGCAGTACTTC
cdr3_aa: CASSQDNRASYEQYF
d_call: .
v_call: TRBV4-3
j_call: TRBJ2-7
clone_size: .

cdr3_nt: TGTGCCAGCAGTACGACAGGGGGGTACAATCAGCCCCAGCATTTT
cdr3_aa: CASSTTGGYNQPQHF
d_call: TRBD1
v_call: TRBV6-5
j_call: TRBJ1-5
clone_size: .

cdr3_nt: TGTGCCAGCAGTTACCCCAGGGGGCAACCCTACAATGAGCAGTTCTTC
cdr3_aa: CASSYPRGQPYNEQFF
d_call: TRBD1
v_call: TRBV6-6
j_call: TRBJ2-1
clone_size: .

cdr3_nt: TGTGCCAGCAGTTTATTTTCCCTAGCGGGACGCACAGATACGCAGTATTTT
cdr3_aa: CASSLFSLAGRTDTQYF
d_call: TRBD2
v_call: TRBV27
j_call: TRBJ2-3
clone_size: once

cdr3_nt: TGTGCCAGCAGCTTAGTTCGGGTAAAGCAAGAGACCCAGTACTTC
cdr3_aa: CASSLVRVKQETQYF
d_call: .
v_call: TRBV7-9
j_call: TRBJ2-5
clone_size: .

cdr3_nt: TGTGCCAGCAGCTTAAGAGGACTAGCGAGTTACTTCGAGCAGTTCTTC
cdr3_aa: CASSLRGLASYFEQFF
d_call: TRBD2
v_call: TRBV7-9
j_call: TRBJ2-1
clone_size: .

cdr3_nt: TGTGCCAGCAGTTATGGACAGGGAAGCTACGAGCAGTACTTC
cdr3_aa: CASSYGQGSYEQYF
d_call: TRBD1
v_call: TRBV9
j_call: TRBJ2-7
clone_size: .

cdr3_nt: TGTGCCAGCAGCTCCGCCGGACAGGGAGGCTATGGCTACACCTTC
cdr3_aa: CASSSAGQGGYGYTF
d_call: TRBD1
v_call: TRBV7-9
j_call: TRBJ1-2
clone_size: .

cdr3_nt: TGTGCCAGCAGTCTCCCCGGGACTAATCAGCCCCAGCATTTT
cdr3_aa: CASSLPGTNQPQHF
d_call: .
v_call: TRBV28
j_call: TRBJ1-5
clone_size: .

cdr3_nt: TGTGCCAGCAGCTTAGGGGTAGCGGGGGGGCCGGGATACGAGCAGTACTTC
cdr3_aa: CASSLGVAGGPGYEQYF
d_call: TRBD2
v_call: TRBV7-6
j_call: TRBJ2-7
clone_size: .